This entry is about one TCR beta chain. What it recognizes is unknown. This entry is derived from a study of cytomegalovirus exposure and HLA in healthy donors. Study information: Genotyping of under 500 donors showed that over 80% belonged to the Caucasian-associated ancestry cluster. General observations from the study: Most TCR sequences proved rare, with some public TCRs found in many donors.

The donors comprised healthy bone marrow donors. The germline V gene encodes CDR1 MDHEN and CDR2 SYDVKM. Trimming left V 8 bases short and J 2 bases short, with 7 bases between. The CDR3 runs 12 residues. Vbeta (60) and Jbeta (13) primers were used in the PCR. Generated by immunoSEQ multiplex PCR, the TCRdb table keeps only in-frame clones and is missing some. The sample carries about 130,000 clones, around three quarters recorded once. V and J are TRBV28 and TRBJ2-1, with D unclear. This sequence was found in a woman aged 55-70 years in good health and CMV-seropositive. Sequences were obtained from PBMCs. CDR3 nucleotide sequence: TGTGCCAGCCCCAGAACCTACAATGAGCAGTTCTTC. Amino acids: CASPRTYNEQFF.